The 15 T cell receptor beta chains below come from one sample, sequenced in a study of blood T cell repertoires in COVID-19. The table came from immunoSEQ multiplex PCR; TCRdb's copy has only in-frame clones and leaves some out. The table lists some 280,000 clones, just over 85% of them singletons. The sequencing input was peripheral blood. These receptors were collected from a woman in her thirties with active or convalescent COVID-19.

V gene TRBV6-4 combines with J gene TRBJ2-6; 7 bases are a match to TRBD1. V lost 6 bases, J lost 0 bases, and 5 bases stayed unmatched. This CDR3 contains 16 residues. Looked up from germline, CDR1 is MRHNA and CDR2 is SNTAGT. CDR3 nucleotide sequence: TGTGCCAGCAGCCCCGACAGGGACTCTGGGGCCAACGTCCTGACTTTC. Protein sequence: CASSPDRDSGANVLTF.

The V call is TRBV6-5, the J call TRBJ2-3, with 10 nucleotides matching TRBD1. This CDR3 has 14 residues. Germline trimming cut 8 bases from V and 4 bases from J; bases unmatched to any gene: 6. Germline assignment: CDR1 MNHEY and CDR2 SVGAGI. CDR3 amino acids: CASCRDRGPDTQYF. As DNA, the CDR3 is TGTGCCAGCTGCCGGGACAGGGGACCAGATACGCAGTATTTT.

The V and J genes are TRBV5-8 and TRBJ1-1, with D perhaps TRBD1 (5 bases). Germline V gene sequence: CDR1 SGHTS, CDR2 YDEGEE. CDR3 size: 14 residues. V lost 2 bases to trimming and J lost 6 bases, with 14 bases between them. CDR3 coding DNA: TGTGCCAGCAGCTTCCTTCAGGGATGGGCTGAAGCTTTCTTT. Its translation: CASSFLQGWAEAFF. Combining the CDR3 with reference TRBV5-8 and TRBJ1-1 gives the whole variable domain EAGVTQSPTHLIKTRGQQATLRCSPISGHTSVYWYQQALGLGLQFLLWYDEGEERNRGNFPPRFSGRQFPNYSSELNVNALELEDSALYLCASSFLQGWAEAFFGQGTRLTVV.

The chain carries TRBV19 and TRBJ2-4; 8 nucleotides match TRBD1. CDR3 length equals 18 residues. Looked up from germline, CDR1 is LNHDA and CDR2 is SQIVND (reference sequence). After removal of 5 bases from V and 0 bases from J, the junction contained 12 bases not matched to a gene. The CDR3 reads CASSYRGTITLAKNIQYF. In DNA, the CDR3 is TGTGCCAGTAGTTACAGGGGGACAATAACACTAGCCAAAAACATTCAGTACTTC.

This clone showed up just once. V and J are TRBV15 and TRBJ1-6, with D possibly being TRBD1 (6 bases). Trimming removed 0 bases at V and 9 bases at J, with 6 bases between. CDR1 is LNHNV, CDR2 YYDKDF, per germline (reference sequence). This CDR3 is 13 amino acids long. CDR3 region: CATSREGGSPLHF. The CDR3 nucleotides are TGTGCCACCAGCAGAGAAGGGGGTTCACCCCTCCACTTT. Using reference TRBV15 and TRBJ1-6 for the parts outside the CDR3, the full variable domain is DAMVIQNPRYQVTQFGKPVTLSCSQTLNHNVMYWYQQKSSQAPKLLFHYYDKDFNNEADTPDNFQSRRPNTSFCFLDIRSPGLGDTAMYLCATSREGGSPLHFGNGTRLTVT.

The chain couples TRBV28 to TRBJ2-1; maybe TRBD2 (5 bases). Germline V lookup: CDR1 MDHEN, CDR2 SYDVKM. The CDR3 sequence is 13 residues long. Deletions cut 7 bases from V and 13 bases from J, with 20 bases between. CDR3 residues: CASTRLVPGKQFF. CDR3 in DNA: TGTGCCAGCACGCGATTGGTTCCGGGAAAACAGTTCTTC. Filled out from reference TRBV28 and TRBJ2-1, the complete variable domain reads DVKVTQSSRYLVKRTGEKVFLECVQDMDHENMFWYRQDPGLGLRLIYFSYDVKMKEKGDIPEGYSVSREKKERFSLILESASTNQTSMYLCASTRLVPGKQFFGPGTRLTVL.

V and J are TRBV15 and TRBJ2-3, with 7 bases fitting TRBD2. This CDR3 spans 13 amino acids. Germline-derived CDR1 and CDR2 are LNHNV and YYDKDF (reference sequence). V trimming: 5 bases; J trimming: 4 bases; junction bases outside the gene matches: 3. The CDR3 region is CATSFRGADTQYF. CDR3 DNA: TGTGCCACCAGCTTTCGGGGGGCAGATACGCAGTATTTT.

The chain has TRBV6-1 and TRBJ1-6; 10 nucleotides agree with TRBD1. V was clipped by 3 bases and J by 8 bases; unmatched bases: 4. Germline CDR1 and CDR2: MNHNS and SASEGT. The length of the CDR3 is 15 residues. The CDR3 DNA reads as TGTGCCAGCAGTGATGGGACAGGGGCTTATTCACCCCTCCACTTT. Its translation is CASSDGTGAYSPLHF.

The chain has TRBV20-1 and TRBJ1-4; 11 bases are shared with TRBD1. Germline V gene sequence: CDR1 DFQATT, CDR2 SNEGSKA (reference sequence). Trimming cost V 3 bases and J 7 bases; bases outside gene matches: 7. The length of the CDR3 is 15 residues. The CDR3 region is CSASWIGTGGEKLFF. The CDR3 bases are TGCAGTGCTAGTTGGATAGGGACAGGGGGTGAAAAACTGTTTTTT.

The chain carries TRBV10-1 and TRBJ2-3; TRBD1 might be the D (5 bases). The CDR3 runs 14 residues. Germline loops: CDR1 WNHNN, CDR2 SYGVQD (reference sequence). Trimming removed 5 bases from V and 3 bases from J, with 12 bases in between. The DNA of the CDR3 is TGCGCCAGCAGTAGACAGTGGGCTACAGATACGCAGTATTTT. This translates into CASSRQWATDTQYF.

The count of this clone is one. The rearrangement uses TRBV7-9 and TRBJ1-5; 8 bases map to TRBD1. The junction had 4 bases not matched to a gene; V was cut back by 1 base and J by 5 bases. Germline V gene sequence: CDR1 SEHNR, CDR2 FQNEAQ (reference sequence). This CDR3 spans 15 amino acids. The CDR3 sequence: CASSLGTGWDQPQHF. Written as DNA, the CDR3 is TGTGCCAGCAGCTTAGGGACAGGGTGGGATCAGCCCCAGCATTTT.

This clone was found a few times. Germline is not matched at one junction end, which may reflect a read error. This chain uses TRBV4-3 with TRBJ1-2, with 8 bases matching TRBD1. CDR1 LGHNA and CDR2 YSLEER come from the germline V gene. The CDR3 covers 14 residues. The CDR3 loop reads CASRQRTGGDGYTF. Written as DNA, the CDR3 is TGCGCCAGCCGCCAACGCACAGGGGGGGACGGCTACACCTTC.

The genes are TRBV7-2 and TRBJ2-3; D gene uncertain. The germline gives CDR1 SGHTA, CDR2 FQGNSA. This CDR3 has 12 residues. V dropped 7 bases and J dropped 5 bases, with 10 bases sitting between them. CDR3 residues: CASNYGGDTQYF. In DNA form, the CDR3 reads TGTGCCAGCAACTACGGTGGAGATACGCAGTATTTT.

The table lists this clone with a count of one. The chain employs TRBV4-2 and TRBJ1-2, with TRBD1 matching 9 bases. After removal of 2 bases from V and 7 bases from J, the junction contained 17 bases not matched to a gene. Germline CDR1 is LGHNA and CDR2 is YNFKEQ. The CDR3 runs to 18 residues. The CDR3 spells CASSQRLSVQGASGGYTF. CDR3 nucleotides: TGTGCCAGCAGCCAAAGATTGTCAGTACAGGGGGCGTCGGGTGGCTACACCTTC.

The chain carries TRBV18 and TRBJ2-3, with TRBD1 matching 9 bases. The CDR3 totals 15 residues. Trimming took 1 base from V and 6 from J; bases not matched to a gene: 5. The germline V gene encodes CDR1 KGHSH and CDR2 LQKENI. The CDR3: CASSPLGTGTDTQYF. The DNA for the CDR3 is TGTGCCAGCTCACCACTCGGGACAGGGACGGATACGCAGTATTTT.